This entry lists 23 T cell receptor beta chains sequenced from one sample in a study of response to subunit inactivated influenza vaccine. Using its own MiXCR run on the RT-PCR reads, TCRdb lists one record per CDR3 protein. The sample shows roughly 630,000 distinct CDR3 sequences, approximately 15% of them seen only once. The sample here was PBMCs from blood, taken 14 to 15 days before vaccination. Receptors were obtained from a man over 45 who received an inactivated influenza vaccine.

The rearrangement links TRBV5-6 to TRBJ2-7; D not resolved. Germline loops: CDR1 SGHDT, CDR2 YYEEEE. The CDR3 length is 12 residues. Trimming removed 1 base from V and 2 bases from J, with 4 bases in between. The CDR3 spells CASSLYPYEQYF. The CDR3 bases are TGTGCCAGCAGCTTGTACCCCTACGAGCAGTACTTC.

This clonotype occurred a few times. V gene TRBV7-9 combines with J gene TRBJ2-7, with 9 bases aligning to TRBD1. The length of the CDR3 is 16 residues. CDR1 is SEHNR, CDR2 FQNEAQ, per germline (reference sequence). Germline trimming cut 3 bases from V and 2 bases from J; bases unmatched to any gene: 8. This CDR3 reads CASSFPGTGNPYEQYF. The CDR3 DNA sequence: TGTGCCAGCAGCTTCCCCGGGACAGGGAACCCCTACGAGCAGTACTTC.

In nucleotides, the CDR3 is TGCGCCAGCAGCTTTGAGGGGACCCCGGGTTACAATGAGCAGTTCTTC. Translated, it gives CASSFEGTPGYNEQFF. The chain has TRBV5-1 and TRBJ2-1; D could derive from TRBD1 or TRBD2 (5 bases each). The CDR3 covers 16 residues. Germline V gene data show CDR1 as SGHRS and CDR2 as YFSETQ. V lost 2 bases and J 4 bases, leaving 16 bases between the germline ends.

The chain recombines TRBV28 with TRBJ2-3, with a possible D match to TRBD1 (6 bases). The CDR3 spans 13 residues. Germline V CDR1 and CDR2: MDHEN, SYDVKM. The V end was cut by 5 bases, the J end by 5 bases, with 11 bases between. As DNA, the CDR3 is TGTGCCAGCAGTCAACAGGGTGAAGATACGCAGTATTTT. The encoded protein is CASSQQGEDTQYF.

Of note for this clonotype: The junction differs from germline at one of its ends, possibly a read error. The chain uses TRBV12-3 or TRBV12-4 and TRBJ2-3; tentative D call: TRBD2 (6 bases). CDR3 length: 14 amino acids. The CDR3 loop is CASNLGGLAAEQYF. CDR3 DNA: TGTGCCAGCAATTTAGGAGGGCTCGCGGCTGAGCAGTATTTT.

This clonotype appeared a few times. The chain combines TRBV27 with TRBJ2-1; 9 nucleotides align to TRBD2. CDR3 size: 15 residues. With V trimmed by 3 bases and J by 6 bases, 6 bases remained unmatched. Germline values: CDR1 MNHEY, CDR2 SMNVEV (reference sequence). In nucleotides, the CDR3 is TGTGCCAGCAGTTTTTCGTCTAGCGGGGCCAATGAGCAGTTCTTC. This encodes CASSFSSSGANEQFF.

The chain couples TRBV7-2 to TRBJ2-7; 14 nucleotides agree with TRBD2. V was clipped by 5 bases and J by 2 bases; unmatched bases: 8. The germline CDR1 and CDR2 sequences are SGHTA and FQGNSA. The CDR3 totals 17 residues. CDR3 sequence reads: CASSNGLAGGLAYEQYF. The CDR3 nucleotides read TGTGCCAGCAGCAACGGACTAGCGGGAGGACTGGCCTACGAGCAGTACTTC.

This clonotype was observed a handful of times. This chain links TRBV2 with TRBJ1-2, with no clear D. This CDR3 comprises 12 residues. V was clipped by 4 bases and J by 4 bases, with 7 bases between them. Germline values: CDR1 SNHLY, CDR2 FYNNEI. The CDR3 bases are TGTGCCAGCAGTGGCCAGGTCTATGGCTACACCTTC. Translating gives CASSGQVYGYTF.

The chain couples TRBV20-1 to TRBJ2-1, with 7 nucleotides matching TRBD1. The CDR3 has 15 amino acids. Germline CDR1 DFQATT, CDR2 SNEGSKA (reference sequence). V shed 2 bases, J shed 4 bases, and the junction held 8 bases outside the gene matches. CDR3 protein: CSARNRDRRYNEQFF. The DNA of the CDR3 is TGCAGTGCTAGAAACCGGGACAGAAGATACAATGAGCAGTTCTTC.

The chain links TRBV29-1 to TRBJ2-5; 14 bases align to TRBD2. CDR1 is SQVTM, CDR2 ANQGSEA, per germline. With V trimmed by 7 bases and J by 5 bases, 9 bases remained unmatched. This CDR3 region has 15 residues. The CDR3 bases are TGCAGCGCCAAAATAGGGACTAGCGGGAGTGAGACCCAGTACTTC. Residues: CSAKIGTSGSETQYF.

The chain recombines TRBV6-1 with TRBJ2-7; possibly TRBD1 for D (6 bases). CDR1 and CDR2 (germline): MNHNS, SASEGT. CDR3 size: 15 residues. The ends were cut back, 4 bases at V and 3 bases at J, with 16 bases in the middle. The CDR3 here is CASSAGQVNIYEQYF. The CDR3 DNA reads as TGTGCCAGCAGTGCGGGACAAGTGAACATCTACGAGCAGTACTTC.

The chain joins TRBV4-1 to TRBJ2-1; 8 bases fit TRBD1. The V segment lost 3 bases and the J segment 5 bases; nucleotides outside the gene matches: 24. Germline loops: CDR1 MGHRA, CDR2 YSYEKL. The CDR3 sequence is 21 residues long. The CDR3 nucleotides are TGCGCCAGCAGCCAGGAGCCCACCACGAGATCAGGGGGCGAAGGAGACAATGAGCAGTTCTTC. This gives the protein CASSQEPTTRSGGEGDNEQFF.

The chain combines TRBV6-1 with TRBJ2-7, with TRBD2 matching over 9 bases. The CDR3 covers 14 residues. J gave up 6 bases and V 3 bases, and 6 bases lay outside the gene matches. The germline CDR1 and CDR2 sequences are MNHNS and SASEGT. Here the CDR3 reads CASSDHSGRREQYF. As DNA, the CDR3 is TGTGCCAGCAGTGATCATAGCGGGAGACGCGAGCAGTACTTC.

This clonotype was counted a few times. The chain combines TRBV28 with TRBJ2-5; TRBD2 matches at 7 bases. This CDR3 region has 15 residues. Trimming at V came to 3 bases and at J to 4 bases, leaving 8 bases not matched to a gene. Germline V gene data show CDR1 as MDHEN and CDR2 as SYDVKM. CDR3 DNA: TGTGCCAGCAGTTTCCCCGGAGCGGGATTAGAGACCCAGTACTTC. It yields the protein CASSFPGAGLETQYF.

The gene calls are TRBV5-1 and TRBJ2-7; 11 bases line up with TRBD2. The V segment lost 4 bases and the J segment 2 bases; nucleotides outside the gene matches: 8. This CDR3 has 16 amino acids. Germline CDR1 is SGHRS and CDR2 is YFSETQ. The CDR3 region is CASSPDLTSGTYEQYF. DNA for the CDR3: TGCGCCAGCAGCCCGGACCTGACTAGCGGGACCTACGAGCAGTACTTC. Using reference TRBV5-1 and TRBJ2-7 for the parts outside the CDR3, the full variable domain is KAGVTQTPRYLIKTRGQQVTLSCSPISGHRSVSWYQQTPGQGLQFLFEYFSETQRNKGNFPGRFSGRQFSNSRSEMNVSTLELGDSALYLCASSPDLTSGTYEQYFGPGTRLTVT.

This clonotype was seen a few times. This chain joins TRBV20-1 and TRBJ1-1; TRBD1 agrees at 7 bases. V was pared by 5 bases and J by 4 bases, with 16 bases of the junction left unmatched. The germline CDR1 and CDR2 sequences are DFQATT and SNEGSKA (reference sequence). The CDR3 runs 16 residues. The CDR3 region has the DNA TGCAGTGCTCCTGCTAAAGGGGGCGGAGTATCCACTGAAGCTTTCTTT. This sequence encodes CSAPAKGGGVSTEAFF.

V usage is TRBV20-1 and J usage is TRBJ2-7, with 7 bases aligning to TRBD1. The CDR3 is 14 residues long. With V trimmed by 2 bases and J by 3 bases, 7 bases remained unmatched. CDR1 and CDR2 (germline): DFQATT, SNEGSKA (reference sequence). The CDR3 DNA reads TGCAGTGCTAGACGCACAGGGGATTTCTACGAGCAGTACTTC. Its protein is CSARRTGDFYEQYF.

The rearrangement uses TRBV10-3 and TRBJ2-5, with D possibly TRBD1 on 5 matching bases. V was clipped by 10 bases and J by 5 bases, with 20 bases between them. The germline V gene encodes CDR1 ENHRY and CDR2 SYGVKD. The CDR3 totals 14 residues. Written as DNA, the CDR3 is TGTGCCACCTCCAGGGTGGCCACCGGGGAGACCCAGTACTTC. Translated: CATSRVATGETQYF.

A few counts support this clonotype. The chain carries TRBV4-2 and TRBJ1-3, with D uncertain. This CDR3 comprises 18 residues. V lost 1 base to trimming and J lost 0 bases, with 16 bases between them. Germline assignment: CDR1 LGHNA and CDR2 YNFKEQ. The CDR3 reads CASSQANEGTLSGNTIYF. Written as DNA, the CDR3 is TGTGCCAGCAGCCAAGCTAATGAAGGAACGCTCTCTGGAAACACCATATATTTT.

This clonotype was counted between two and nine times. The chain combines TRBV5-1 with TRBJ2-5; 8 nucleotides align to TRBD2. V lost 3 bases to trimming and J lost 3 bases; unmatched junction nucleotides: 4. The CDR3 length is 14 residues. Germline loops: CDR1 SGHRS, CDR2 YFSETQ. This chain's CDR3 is CASSSLAGEETQYF. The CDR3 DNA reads TGCGCCAGCAGCTCCCTAGCGGGTGAAGAGACCCAGTACTTC.

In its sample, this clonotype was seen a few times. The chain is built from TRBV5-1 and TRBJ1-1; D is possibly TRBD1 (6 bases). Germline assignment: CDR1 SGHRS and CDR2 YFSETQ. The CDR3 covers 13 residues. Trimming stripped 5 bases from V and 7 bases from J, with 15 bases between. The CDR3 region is CASRTGFSHEAFF. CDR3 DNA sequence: TGCGCCAGCAGGACAGGTTTCTCCCATGAAGCTTTCTTT.

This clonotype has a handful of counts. This CDR3 is CASSSLGGLLREGRNEQFF. In DNA, the CDR3 is TGTGCCAGCAGCTCGTTGGGGGGCCTCCTGCGGGAGGGCCGCAATGAGCAGTTCTTC. V and J are TRBV5-4 and TRBJ2-1; 9 nucleotides agree with TRBD2. Germline V gene sequence: CDR1 SGHNT, CDR2 YYREEE (reference sequence). V gave up 3 bases and J gave up 6 bases; unmatched junction bases: 19. The CDR3 is 19 residues long.

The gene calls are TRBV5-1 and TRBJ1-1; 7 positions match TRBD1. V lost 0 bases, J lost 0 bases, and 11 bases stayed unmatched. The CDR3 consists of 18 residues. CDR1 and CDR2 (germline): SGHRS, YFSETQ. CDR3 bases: TGCGCCAGCAGCTTGGGGTTTGCAGGGGGAGGGGTGAACACTGAAGCTTTCTTT. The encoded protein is CASSLGFAGGGVNTEAFF.